This TCR beta chain was profiled in a study of cytotoxic CD8 clonotypes in ibrutinib-treated CLL (dated by TCRdb to the early 2020s). For the study in its entirety: The cohort included some 14 treatment-naive and fewer than 12 relapsed/refractory patients; some 18 were IGHV unmutated. Cryopreserved peripheral blood mononuclear cells were collected at three points: before therapy, at response, and at either sustained remission or disease progression. Of the approximately 86 people in the trial, 26 had longitudinal samples available. Patients were still on ibrutinib when every remission and progressive disease sample was collected. Response samples were obtained after a median of approximately 12 months of treatment, with a range of roughly 6 to 40 months. Responses were partial in around 24 patients and complete in 2; after median approximately 66 months follow-up, around 15 stayed in remission and about twelve progressed. Samples averaged roughly 260,000 productive templates and tens of thousands of productive rearrangements.

According to the study, the label for this sample's time point signals: approximately 2 years on ibrutinib. For TCR beta library preparation, approximately 2 micrograms of genomic DNA was extracted from cryopreserved PBMCs. Longitudinal blood samples from CLL patients on ibrutinib monotherapy were analyzed using high-throughput TCR beta sequencing. The patients took part in an open-label, single-center phase 2 trial of ibrutinib monotherapy. Study-wide findings and limitations: At ibrutinib response clonality went up, during sustained remission it held steady, and at progression it dropped back toward baseline. Public clonotypes were rare and either shrank or stayed stable during treatment, and the rise in clonality at ibrutinib response reflected expansion of private clonotypes. Baseline clonality exceeded that of age-matched healthy donors and correlated strongly with circulating CD8+ T-cell counts. Sampling times were not matched between sustained-remission and progressing patients, and lymph node repertoires were not studied.

On a MiSeq, deep resolution sequencing aimed for a depth between 1 in 1 million and 1 in 200,000 T cells, with each clonotype covered around 9.2x on average. The immunoSEQ hsTCRB Kit was used to generate the TCR beta libraries. The source study handled its data this way. Data were analyzed with ImmunoSEQ Data Assistant and ImmunoSEQ Analyzer, with V, D and J genes assigned per IMGT definitions. Clonality, which ranges from 0 to 1, was calculated as one minus the normalized Shannon entropy of productive rearrangement frequencies. Only overrepresented clonotypes making up at least 0.05% of each patient's repertoire were included in the public clonotype analysis. Fewer than 15 repertoires from age-matched healthy donors, obtained from immuneACCESS, served as clonality controls. The clones in this table, taken by TCRdb from immuneACCESS, are in-frame only. Not every clone is retained; where verified, under half of the shortfall comes from an unresolved V gene, and the cause of the rest is unknown. V, J and clone size derive from that table, while D and trimming were established from the DNA sequence. The sample profile shows 70,000 to 80,000 clones; approximately 87% of them were found once. The ten largest make up about two fifths of the sample.

Including cysteine and phenylalanine, the CDR3 has 14 amino acids. The only DNA kept is the CDR3, 42 bases in frame from the first base. CDR1 and CDR2 are drawn from the germline V gene: MNHEY, SVGAGI. The germline V end is reduced by 4 bases and the J end by 6 bases; junction bases left unmatched: 9. As for this clone: The antigen it recognizes is unknown. Per-base quality was not reported, and no clone a single base away is much larger than it.

The chain was built from TRBV6-5 and TRBJ2-7; the central 7 bases match TRBD2. The receptor comes from a human donor with chronic lymphocytic leukemia. The sample consisted of PBMCs, taken after 24 months of ibrutinib treatment. The nucleotide sequence is given as TGTGCCAGCAGTTCCCTCGGCGGGAGAGCCGAGCAGTACTTC. This gives the protein CASSSLGGRAEQYF.